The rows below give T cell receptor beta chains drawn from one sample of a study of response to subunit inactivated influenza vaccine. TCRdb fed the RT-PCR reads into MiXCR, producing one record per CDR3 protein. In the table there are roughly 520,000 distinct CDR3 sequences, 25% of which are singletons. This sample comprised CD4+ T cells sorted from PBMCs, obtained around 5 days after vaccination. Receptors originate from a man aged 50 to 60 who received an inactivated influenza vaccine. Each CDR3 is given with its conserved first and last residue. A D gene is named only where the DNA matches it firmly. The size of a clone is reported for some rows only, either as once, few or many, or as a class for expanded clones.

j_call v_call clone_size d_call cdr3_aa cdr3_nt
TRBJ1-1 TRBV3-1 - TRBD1 CASSQDLAWDRGWAFF TGTGCCAGCAGCCAAGACTTGGCTTGGGACAGGGGTTGGGCTTTCTTT
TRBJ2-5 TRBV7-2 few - CASSRGRTTQETQYF TGTGCCAGCAGCCGGGGGCGGACGACCCAAGAGACCCAGTACTTC
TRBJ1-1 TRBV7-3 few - CASSPVGGLNTEAFF TGTGCCAGCAGCCCCGTAGGAGGTTTGAACACTGAAGCTTTCTTT
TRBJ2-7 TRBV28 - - CASSAQGTYEQYF TGTGCCAGCAGTGCACAGGGAACCTACGAGCAGTACTTC
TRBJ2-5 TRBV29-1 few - CSVSRQARETQYF TGCAGCGTGAGCCGACAGGCCAGGGAGACCCAGTACTTC
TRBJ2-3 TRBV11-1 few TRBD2 CASSSLTGLAGVSDTQYF TGTGCCAGCAGCTCCTTAACGGGACTAGCGGGAGTTTCAGATACGCAGTATTTT
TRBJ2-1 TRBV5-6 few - CASSFGGFGSYNEQFF TGTGCCAGCAGCTTCGGGGGTTTCGGTTCCTACAATGAGCAGTTCTTC
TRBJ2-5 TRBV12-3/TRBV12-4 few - CASTLAGAMKTQYF TGTGCCAGCACCCTGGCAGGGGCTATGAAGACCCAGTACTTC
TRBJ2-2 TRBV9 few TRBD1 CASSATGALNTGELFF TGTGCCAGCAGCGCGACAGGGGCCTTGAACACCGGGGAGCTGTTTTTT
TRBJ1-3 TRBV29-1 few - CSVSRAGNTIYF TGCAGCGTTTCGCGGGCTGGAAACACCATATATTTT
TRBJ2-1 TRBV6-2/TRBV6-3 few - CASKKVSGEQFF TGTGCCAGCAAGAAGGTGAGCGGTGAGCAGTTCTTC
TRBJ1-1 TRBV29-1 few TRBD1 CSAALGQRNTEAFF TGCAGCGCTGCACTGGGACAGAGGAACACTGAAGCTTTCTTT
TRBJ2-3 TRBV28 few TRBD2 CASSYRGGSNTQYF TGTGCCAGCAGTTACCGAGGCGGGAGTAATACGCAGTATTTT
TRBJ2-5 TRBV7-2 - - CASSWGPRETQYF TGTGCCAGCAGCTGGGGACCACGAGAGACCCAGTACTTC
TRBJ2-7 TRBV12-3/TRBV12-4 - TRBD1 CASTLDRGREQYF TGTGCCAGCACCTTGGACAGGGGGCGCGAGCAGTACTTC
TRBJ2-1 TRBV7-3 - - CASSLKAEPYNEQFF TGTGCCAGCAGCCTGAAAGCGGAGCCATACAATGAGCAGTTCTTC
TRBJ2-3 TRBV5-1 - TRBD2 CASSLSPSGGGDTQYF TGCGCCAGCAGCTTAAGTCCTAGCGGGGGAGGAGATACGCAGTATTTT
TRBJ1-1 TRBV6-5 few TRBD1 CASSPLTGVAFF TGTGCCAGCAGTCCGTTGACAGGGGTGGCTTTCTTT
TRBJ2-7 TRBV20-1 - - CSARHSEQYF TGCAGTGCTAGGCACTCGGAGCAGTACTTC
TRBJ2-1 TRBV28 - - CASRGLRHNEQFF TGTGCCAGCCGGGGGCTACGACACAATGAGCAGTTCTTC
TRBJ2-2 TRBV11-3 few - CASSLSGSNTGELFF TGTGCCAGCAGCTTATCAGGATCAAACACCGGGGAGCTGTTTTTT
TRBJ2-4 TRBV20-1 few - CSAVLGNIQYF TGCAGTGCTGTCCTCGGGAACATTCAGTACTTC
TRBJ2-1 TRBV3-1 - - CASSPTRGRLGNEQFF TGTGCCAGCAGCCCAACGAGAGGGAGACTGGGGAATGAGCAGTTCTTC
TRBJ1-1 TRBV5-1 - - CASSLDSHTEAFF TGCGCCAGCAGCTTGGACAGCCACACTGAAGCTTTCTTT
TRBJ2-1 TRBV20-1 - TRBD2 CSAVGSSGNVIQFF TGCAGTGCTGTGGGGAGTAGCGGGAATGTTATTCAGTTCTTC
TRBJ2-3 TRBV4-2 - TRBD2 CASSPGLAGGADTQYF TGTGCCAGCAGCCCGGGACTAGCGGGAGGGGCAGATACGCAGTATTTT
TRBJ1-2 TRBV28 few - CASSSGQIGGYTF TGTGCCAGCAGTTCGGGGCAGATCGGTGGCTACACCTTC
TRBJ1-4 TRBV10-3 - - CAISESDRPGEKLFF TGTGCCATCAGTGAGTCCGACAGGCCAGGGGAAAAACTGTTTTTT
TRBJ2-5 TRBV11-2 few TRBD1 CASSFGRVRGFETQYF TGTGCCAGCAGCTTTGGTCGTGTCAGGGGGTTTGAGACCCAGTACTTC
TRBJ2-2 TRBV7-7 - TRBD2 CASSASGTYRTGELFF TGTGCCAGCAGCGCAAGCGGGACTTATCGAACCGGGGAGCTGTTTTTT
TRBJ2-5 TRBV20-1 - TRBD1 CSAGKQGAPFQETQYF TGCAGTGCGGGGAAACAGGGGGCACCCTTCCAAGAGACCCAGTACTTC
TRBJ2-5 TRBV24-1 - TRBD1 CATSDSGTGQETQYF TGTGCCACCAGTGATTCCGGGACAGGGCAAGAGACCCAGTACTTC
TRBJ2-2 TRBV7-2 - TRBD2 CASSLVRLAGTAGELFF TGTGCCAGCAGCTTAGTGCGGCTAGCGGGAACCGCCGGGGAGCTGTTTTTT
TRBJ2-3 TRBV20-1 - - CSARAGYTDTQYF TGCAGTGCTAGAGCCGGATACACAGATACGCAGTATTTT
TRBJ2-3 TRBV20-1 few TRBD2 CSARTSGFTDTQYF TGCAGTGCTAGAACTAGCGGATTCACAGATACGCAGTATTTT
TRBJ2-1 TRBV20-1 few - CSARRGEYEQFF TGCAGTGCTAGAAGAGGGGAATATGAGCAGTTCTTC
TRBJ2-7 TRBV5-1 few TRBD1 CASSATGTETYEQYF TGCGCCAGCAGCGCGACCGGGACAGAGACCTACGAGCAGTACTTC